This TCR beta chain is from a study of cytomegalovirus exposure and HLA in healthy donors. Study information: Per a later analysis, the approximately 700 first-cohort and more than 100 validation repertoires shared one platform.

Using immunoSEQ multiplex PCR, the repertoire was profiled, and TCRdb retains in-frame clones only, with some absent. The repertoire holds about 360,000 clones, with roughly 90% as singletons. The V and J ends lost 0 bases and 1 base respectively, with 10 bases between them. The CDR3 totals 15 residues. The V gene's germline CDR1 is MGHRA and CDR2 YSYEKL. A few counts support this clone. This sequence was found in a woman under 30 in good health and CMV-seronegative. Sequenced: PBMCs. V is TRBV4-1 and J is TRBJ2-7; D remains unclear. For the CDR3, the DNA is TGCGCCAGCAGCCAAGAGGTGAGATCTTCCTACGAGCAGTACTTC. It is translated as CASSQEVRSSYEQYF.